What follows are 31 T cell receptor beta chains derived from one specimen sequenced in a study of blood T cell repertoires in COVID-19. Sequenced by immunoSEQ multiplex PCR; TCRdb stores in-frame clones only, minus some. The sample lists roughly 500,000 clones, about 88% occurring once. The sample was PBMCs or T cells enriched from blood (not recorded which). Receptor source: a woman aged 55-70 years who had recovered from COVID-19.

V usage is TRBV5-1 and J usage is TRBJ2-2, with D perhaps matching TRBD1 (6 bases). This CDR3 has 16 residues. Germline V CDR1 and CDR2: SGHRS, YFSETQ. V shed 4 bases and J shed 1 base, with 14 bases lying between them. CDR3 residues: CASSKAMTGNTGELFF. The CDR3 bases are TGCGCCAGCAGCAAAGCAATGACAGGGAACACCGGGGAGCTGTTTTTT.

This chain uses TRBV6-5 with TRBJ1-6, with D possibly being TRBD1 (5 bases). This CDR3 comprises 15 residues. Germline lookup yields CDR1 MNHEY and CDR2 SVGAGI. Trimming removed 0 bases at V and 3 bases at J, with 6 bases between. CDR3: CASSYSQVYNSPLHF. The CDR3 bases are TGTGCCAGCAGTTACTCACAGGTCTATAATTCACCCCTCCACTTT.

The V and J genes are TRBV6-5 and TRBJ1-1; TRBD1 agrees at 8 bases. This CDR3 region has 14 residues. Germline V lookup: CDR1 MNHEY, CDR2 SVGAGI. After removal of 6 bases from V and 4 bases from J, the junction contained 7 bases not matched to a gene. Here the CDR3 reads CASSRGQGPTEAFF. The CDR3 nucleotides are TGTGCCAGCAGCCGAGGACAGGGCCCCACTGAAGCTTTCTTT.

This chain uses TRBV5-6 with TRBJ1-4; D is unresolved. Germline V CDR1 and CDR2: SGHDT, YYEEEE. V lost 4 bases and J lost 6, with 10 bases in between. This CDR3 has 13 residues. The CDR3 here is CASSASVDEKLFF. CDR3 in DNA: TGTGCCAGCAGCGCGTCGGTGGATGAAAAACTGTTTTTT.

This rearrangement joins TRBV7-8 to TRBJ2-6; D ambiguous. The CDR3 length is 18 residues. CDR1 SGHVS and CDR2 FQNEAQ come from the germline V gene. Trimming pared 2 bases from V and 0 bases from J, leaving 14 bases between. The CDR3 is CASSLLHPRVSGANVLTF. CDR3 in DNA: TGTGCCAGCAGCTTACTCCACCCCCGAGTCTCTGGGGCCAACGTCCTGACTTTC.

In nucleotides, the CDR3 is TGCGCCAGCAGCCTGGAGGGGGGGAGATCCTACAATGAGCAGTTCTTC. It specifies CASSLEGGRSYNEQFF. The gene calls are TRBV5-1 and TRBJ2-1, with D perhaps matching TRBD2 (7 bases). The CDR3 loop spans 16 amino acids. V lost 4 bases and J 1 base, leaving 15 bases between the germline ends. CDR1 is SGHRS, CDR2 YFSETQ, per germline. Looking up the rest from reference TRBV5-1 and TRBJ2-1 gives the full variable domain: KAGVTQTPRYLIKTRGQQVTLSCSPISGHRSVSWYQQTPGQGLQFLFEYFSETQRNKGNFPGRFSGRQFSNSRSEMNVSTLELGDSALYLCASSLEGGRSYNEQFFGPGTRLTVL.

DNA for the CDR3: TGCAGCGTTTTTAGTTCGGGTGGCTACACCTTC. Translating it yields CSVFSSGGYTF. This chain links TRBV29-1 with TRBJ1-2; no reliable D call. This CDR3 contains 11 residues. Trimming pared 5 bases from V and 7 bases from J, leaving 11 bases between. Germline CDR1 and CDR2: SQVTM and ANQGSEA.

The chain couples TRBV18 to TRBJ2-5; perhaps TRBD1 as D (6 bases). CDR1 is KGHSH, CDR2 LQKENI, per germline. V lost 1 base and J lost 5, with 17 bases in between. The CDR3 contains 16 residues. DNA for the CDR3: TGTGCCAGCTCACCACTTCTGGACAGCCAGCAGGAGACCCAGTACTTC. This gives the protein CASSPLLDSQQETQYF.

The V and J genes are TRBV3-1 (or the pseudogene TRBV3-2) and TRBJ1-1; a weak D match, TRBD1 (6 bases). Trimming left V 5 bases short and J 0 bases short, with 13 bases between. The germline gives CDR1 LGHDT, CDR2 YNNKEL (reference sequence). The CDR3 runs to 15 residues. The CDR3 loop is CASSSNRALNTEAFF. For the CDR3, the DNA is TGTGCCAGCAGCTCAAACAGGGCTTTGAACACTGAAGCTTTCTTT.

CDR3 DNA: TGTGCCAGCAGCTTATCGGCAGGGTGGACTGAAGCTTTCTTT. Translated, it gives CASSLSAGWTEAFF. The chain carries TRBV7-2 and TRBJ1-1, with D perhaps TRBD1 (5 bases). Trimming took off 2 bases at V and 5 bases at J, with 12 bases between the two ends. The CDR3 contains 14 residues. The V gene's germline CDR1 is SGHTA and CDR2 FQGNSA.

The CDR3: CASSTWDRGEETQYF. The CDR3 bases are TGTGCCAGTAGTACTTGGGACAGGGGAGAAGAGACCCAGTACTTC. This chain links TRBV19 with TRBJ2-5, with 10 bases matching TRBD1. The germline CDR1 and CDR2 sequences are LNHDA and SQIVND (reference sequence). V was clipped by 4 bases and J by 3 bases; unmatched bases: 5. The CDR3 runs to 15 residues.

The chain couples TRBV11-2 to TRBJ1-5; the match to TRBD1 covers 9 bases. Trimming removed 0 bases from V and 6 bases from J; junction bases left unmatched: 12. Germline CDR1 is SGHAT and CDR2 is FQNNGV. The CDR3 consists of 18 residues. The CDR3 protein is CASSLDWTGQGRTQPQHF. Written as DNA, the CDR3 is TGTGCCAGCAGCTTAGATTGGACGGGACAGGGACGTACTCAGCCCCAGCATTTT. The complete variable domain, with remaining parts taken from reference TRBV11-2 and TRBJ1-5, reads EAGVAQSPRYKIIEKRQSVAFWCNPISGHATLYWYQQILGQGPKLLIQFQNNGVVDDSQLPKDRFSAERLKGVDSTLKIQPAKLEDSAVYLCASSLDWTGQGRTQPQHFGDGTRLSIL.

This rearrangement joins TRBV5-1 to TRBJ2-7, with 7 positions matching TRBD2. Germline CDR1 SGHRS, CDR2 YFSETQ. CDR3 length: 15 amino acids. J gave up 2 bases and V 6 bases, and 11 bases lay outside the gene matches. CDR3 in DNA: TGCGCCAGCACGAACCTGGGGGGGTCCGCCTACGAGCAGTACTTC. It codes for CASTNLGGSAYEQYF.

The rearrangement uses TRBV6-5 and TRBJ2-3; D is possibly TRBD1 (5 bases). Germline V gene lookup returns CDR1 MNHEY and CDR2 SVGAGI. The V and J ends lost 2 bases and 5 bases respectively, with 8 bases between them. CDR3 size: 13 residues. Written as DNA, the CDR3 is TGTGCCAGCAGTTACGACAGTGGAGATACGCAGTATTTT. Residues: CASSYDSGDTQYF.

J is TRBJ1-1 and V is TRBV10-3; perhaps TRBD1 as D (5 bases). The CDR3 has 14 residues. V was cut by 3 bases and J by 0 bases, with 8 bases left in between. CDR1 is ENHRY and CDR2 is SYGVKD in the germline V gene. CDR3 DNA: TGTGCCATCAGTGACCAGGGCCTGAACACTGAAGCTTTCTTT. Encoded protein: CAISDQGLNTEAFF.

The V call is TRBV2, the J call TRBJ2-2, with a possible D match to TRBD2 (6 bases). Trimming shortened V by 3 bases and J by 1 base, and 9 bases separated the two germline ends. CDR3 length: 15 amino acids. In germline, CDR1 is SNHLY, CDR2 FYNNEI. CDR3 in amino acids: CASSDVGGNTGELFF. Written as DNA, the CDR3 is TGTGCCAGCAGTGATGTGGGGGGGAACACCGGGGAGCTGTTTTTT.

The chain recombines TRBV7-2 with TRBJ2-7; 9 bases line up with TRBD1. V was pared by 3 bases and J by 1 base, with 1 base of the junction left unmatched. The CDR3 consists of 14 residues. Per germline, CDR1 SGHTA and CDR2 FQGNSA. The CDR3 sequence is CASSFGTGSYEQYF. For the CDR3, the DNA is TGTGCCAGCAGCTTTGGGACAGGGTCCTACGAGCAGTACTTC.

The CDR3 is CATSDSQVRWTGELFF. In nucleotides, the CDR3 is TGTGCCACCAGTGATTCCCAGGTCAGGTGGACCGGGGAGCTGTTTTTT. The rearrangement joins TRBV24-1 to TRBJ2-2; no definite D call. The V and J ends lost 2 bases and 5 bases respectively, with 14 bases between them. Germline lookup yields CDR1 KGHDR and CDR2 SFDVKD. The CDR3 consists of 16 residues.

In this sample, this clone turned up once. This rearrangement joins TRBV28 to TRBJ1-2; 7 bases are a match to TRBD1. The CDR3 is 15 residues long. The germline CDR1 and CDR2 sequences are MDHEN and SYDVKM. Unmatched junction bases numbered 10, after V lost 5 bases and J lost 4 bases. The CDR3 is CASSRAGTDTYGYTF. In DNA form, the CDR3 reads TGTGCCAGCAGTCGGGCCGGGACAGATACCTATGGCTACACCTTC.

The chain combines TRBV11-2 with TRBJ2-7; unclear D gene. Trimming cost V 1 base and J 7 bases, with 5 bases left between them. There are 11 residues in the CDR3. Germline values: CDR1 SGHAT, CDR2 FQNNGV. The CDR3 region has the DNA TGTGCCAGCAGCTTAGCACAGGAGCAGTACGTC. As protein: CASSLAQEQYV.

This chain links TRBV5-5 with TRBJ1-5, with 10 bases fitting TRBD1. In germline, CDR1 is SGHKS, CDR2 YYEKEE (reference sequence). The CDR3 contains 16 residues. Unmatched junction bases numbered 7, after V lost 0 bases and J lost 7 bases. DNA for the CDR3: TGTGCCAGCAGCTTGGGGAGTGGGGGACAGGGGCAGCCCCAGCATTTT. Translated: CASSLGSGGQGQPQHF.

V usage is TRBV6-5 and J usage is TRBJ2-5; 9 bases match TRBD2. This CDR3 has 15 amino acids. The ends lost 10 bases at V and 10 bases at J; junction bases unmatched: 19. Per the germline V gene, CDR1 is MNHEY and CDR2 is SVGAGI. Here the CDR3 DNA reads TGTGCCACCCTTCCATCGGGACTAGCAGGGAGCAGCCAGTACTTC. This gives the protein CATLPSGLAGSSQYF.

This clone was seen only a few times. The genes are TRBV5-4 and TRBJ1-5; D remains unclear. Germline V CDR1 and CDR2: SGHNT, YYREEE (reference sequence). The V end was cut by 4 bases, the J end by 0 bases, with 8 bases between. CDR3 size: 14 residues. The CDR3 loop reads CASSIDTSNQPQHF. For the CDR3, the DNA is TGTGCCAGCAGCATCGACACTAGCAATCAGCCCCAGCATTTT.

The chain recombines TRBV6-5 with TRBJ1-2, with 8 bases matching TRBD1. Losses at the gene ends were 6 bases for V and 5 bases for J; bases not matched to a gene: 5. Germline V gene lookup returns CDR1 MNHEY and CDR2 SVGAGI. The CDR3 loop spans 13 amino acids. Here the CDR3 DNA reads TGTGCCAGCAGAGCGGACAGGGTATATGGCTACACCTTC. This translates into CASRADRVYGYTF.

The chain employs TRBV6-4 and TRBJ2-3; the D is unclear. Trimming stripped 4 bases from V and 0 bases from J, with 8 bases between. CDR3 size: 14 residues. Looked up from germline, CDR1 is MRHNA and CDR2 is SNTAGT. The CDR3 reads CASSGTSSTDTQYF. The CDR3 bases are TGTGCCAGCAGTGGAACTTCTAGCACAGATACGCAGTATTTT.

The gene calls are TRBV6-5 and TRBJ2-3; tentatively, D is TRBD1 (6 bases). The CDR3 sequence is 15 residues long. Trimming took off 6 bases at V and 1 base at J, with 14 bases between the two ends. CDR1 is MNHEY and CDR2 is SVGAGI in the germline V gene. The CDR3 region is CASRVKGVGTDTQYF. CDR3 nucleotides: TGTGCCAGCAGAGTCAAGGGGGTAGGCACAGATACGCAGTATTTT.

This clone has only one observation. The chain couples TRBV6-5 to TRBJ1-3, with D hard to call. Trimming pared 8 bases from V and 4 bases from J, leaving 9 bases between. Germline CDR1 is MNHEY and CDR2 is SVGAGI. This CDR3 is 12 amino acids long. CDR3 nucleotides: TGTGCCAGCGGGGAGGCGGGAAACACCATATATTTT. Protein product: CASGEAGNTIYF.

The chain joins TRBV5-1 to TRBJ1-3; perhaps TRBD1 as D (5 bases). Germline CDR1 is SGHRS and CDR2 is YFSETQ. The CDR3 has 15 residues. V shed 3 bases and J shed 2 bases, with 12 bases lying between them. This CDR3 is CASSWGEPAGNTIYF. The CDR3 DNA sequence: TGCGCCAGCAGCTGGGGGGAACCGGCTGGAAACACCATATATTTT.

The chain links TRBV9 to TRBJ2-3; TRBD2 agrees at 11 bases. Germline loops: CDR1 SGDLS, CDR2 YYNGEE. Trimming took 4 bases from V and 2 from J; bases not matched to a gene: 18. The CDR3 length is 20 residues. The CDR3 DNA sequence: TGTGCCAGCAGCCCCGTGAAGAGGGGGCTAGCGGGGGGATACACAGATACGCAGTATTTT. Amino acid sequence: CASSPVKRGLAGGYTDTQYF. Full variable domain (remainder filled in from reference TRBV9 and TRBJ2-3): DSGVTQTPKHLITATGQRVTLRCSPRSGDLSVYWYQQSLDQGLQFLIQYYNGEERAKGNILERFSAQQFPDLHSELNLSSLELGDSALYFCASSPVKRGLAGGYTDTQYFGPGTRLTVL.

The V gene is TRBV5-1, the J gene TRBJ2-7, with a possible D match to TRBD2 (6 bases). The CDR3 spans 14 residues. The germline gives CDR1 SGHRS, CDR2 YFSETQ. V gave up 0 bases and J gave up 7 bases, with 14 bases separating them. The CDR3 reads CASSLGGPEGEQYF. DNA of the CDR3: TGCGCCAGCAGCTTGGGGGGCCCGGAGGGGGAGCAGTACTTC.

This chain uses TRBV24-1 with TRBJ1-5; TRBD1 matches 10 bases. V was clipped by 3 bases and J by 11 bases; unmatched bases: 12. Germline V gene data show CDR1 as KGHDR and CDR2 as SFDVKD. The CDR3 is 16 amino acids. The CDR3 is CATSDPAQGQGRTQHF. CDR3 bases: TGTGCCACCAGTGATCCGGCCCAGGGACAGGGGAGGACCCAGCATTTT.